This TCR beta chain was profiled in a study of CD8 T cells in Susac syndrome (dated by TCRdb to the late 2010s). With regard to the full study: The study used repertoire sequencing to test whether antigen drove CD8+ T cell activation and differentiation in Susac syndrome. General study outcomes and caveats: The number of individuals in the TCR sequencing and HLA analysis was recognized as being relatively small.

CDR1 SGDLS and CDR2 YYNGEE are derived from the germline V gene. Inclusive of the bounding cysteine and phenylalanine, the CDR3 is 14 residues long. Only the CDR3 DNA stays, 42 bases, in frame from base 1. Trimming takes 0 bases from V and 3 bases from J, and the germline ends sit 9 bases apart. Peripheral blood CD8+ and CD4+ T cells from healthy donors, Susac syndrome patients and multiple sclerosis patients were profiled using high-throughput TCR beta sequencing. The multiple sclerosis controls were treatment-naive patients who had stable or active relapsing-remitting disease and met the revised McDonald criteria. Bulk CD8+ and CD4+ T cells were purified magnetically by negative isolation, whereas CD8+ TEMRA cells were enriched by FACS. Blood was collected in EDTA tubes and processed within 24 hours, with PBMCs isolated through density gradient centrifugation. PBMCs intended for TCR sequencing were frozen in liquid nitrogen and were later thawed in a 37 degrees C water bath. Purity of sorted or isolated CD4+, CD8+ and CD8+ TEMRA cells was at least 90%.

RNA was extracted using the RNeasy kit, and roughly 0.45 to 1 microgram was reverse transcribed with random hexamers. The immunoSEQ multiplex PCR assay, covering 54 Vbeta and 13 Jbeta segments, was used to amplify TCR beta CDR3 regions. Bias from PCR amplification was corrected by using a synthetic template baseline for primer optimization and for computational correction. From the authors' description of their analysis: Reads were annotated to V, D and J genes according to IMGT and were analyzed with immunoSEQ Analyzer, with only productive sequences retained. Clonality was computed as one minus Shannon entropy normalized by log2 of the number of productive unique sequences. Public and private clones were assessed among the 100 most prevalent clones of each patient and control. Susac-specific clones were defined as absent from healthy and MS cohorts, around 1,000 published viral clones and other ImmuneACCESS disease sequences. TCRdb itself trimmed the public reads at Q25 with fastp, ran MiXCR and retained productive beta chains. Each entry is one CDR3 protein sequence, shown with its most common DNA and genes. TCRdb, rather than the study authors, made the V and J calls. Counted in this sample were more than 250,000 distinct CDR3 sequences; just over 90% of them appeared once. About 0.063% of the sample is held by the ten biggest clonotypes.

Notes on this clonotype: Its cognate antigen has yet to be identified. The record has no base qualities; no much larger clone is one base away.

The V and J segments used are TRBV9 and TRBJ2-5; the D gene lacks a confident call. This TCR derives from a human donor with multiple sclerosis. The sequencing sample was made of CD4+ T cells from PBMCs. The CDR3 is CASSVGNSKETQYF. The bases read TGTGCCAGCAGCGTAGGTAACAGCAAAGAGACCCAGTACTTC.